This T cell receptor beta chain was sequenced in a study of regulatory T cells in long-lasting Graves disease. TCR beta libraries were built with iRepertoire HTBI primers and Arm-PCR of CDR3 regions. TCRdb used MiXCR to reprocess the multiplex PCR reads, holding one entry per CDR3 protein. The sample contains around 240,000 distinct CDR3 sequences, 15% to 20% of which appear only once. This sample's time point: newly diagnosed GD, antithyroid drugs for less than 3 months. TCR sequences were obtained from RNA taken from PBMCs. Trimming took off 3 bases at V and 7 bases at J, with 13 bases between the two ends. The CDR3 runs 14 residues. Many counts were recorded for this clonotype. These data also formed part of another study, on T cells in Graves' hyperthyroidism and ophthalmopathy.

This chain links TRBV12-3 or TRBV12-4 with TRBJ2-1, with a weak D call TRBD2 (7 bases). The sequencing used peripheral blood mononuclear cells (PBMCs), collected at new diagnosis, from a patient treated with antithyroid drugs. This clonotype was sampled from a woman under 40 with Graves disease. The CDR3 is CASSFLGGRNEQFF. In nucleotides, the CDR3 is TGTGCCAGCAGTTTTCTCGGGGGGCGGAATGAGCAGTTCTTC.